Listed below are T cell receptor beta chains from one sample, sequenced in a study of blood T cell repertoires in COVID-19. Only in-frame clones appear in the TCRdb table, and some are missing; sequencing was by immunoSEQ multiplex PCR. The sample has approximately 74,000 clones, approximately 88% seen once; the top ten hold approximately 2.4%. The sequenced sample consisted of peripheral blood. The receptors originated from an elderly man with active or convalescent COVID-19. CDR3s include the opening cysteine and the closing phenylalanine or tryptophan. A D gene is named only where the DNA matches it firmly. The size of a clone is reported for some rows only, either as once, few or many, or as a class for expanded clones.

size,length,J,V,D,CDR3,DNA
NA,16,TRBJ1-1,TRBV12-5,NA,CASGLPRGPGHTEAFF,TGTGCTAGTGGTTTGCCACGCGGGCCAGGTCACACTGAAGCTTTCTTT
NA,17,TRBJ2-5,TRBV3-1/TRBV3-2,TRBD2,CASSQGLAGVGGETQYF,TGTGCCAGCAGCCAAGGACTAGCGGGGGTTGGAGGAGAGACCCAGTACTTC
NA,15,TRBJ1-2,TRBV9,NA,CASSVDVGEVGGYTF,TGTGCCAGCAGCGTAGATGTAGGGGAGGTCGGGGGCTACACCTTC
NA,15,TRBJ1-2,TRBV5-1,TRBD1,CASSLAGQGAYGYTF,TGCGCCAGCAGCTTGGCAGGACAGGGGGCCTATGGCTACACCTTC
NA,15,TRBJ1-5,TRBV5-8,NA,CASNPDSFSNQPQHF,TGTGCCAGCAATCCCGACAGTTTTAGCAATCAGCCCCAGCATTTT
NA,15,TRBJ1-1,TRBV27,TRBD1,CASSLPGQGVTEAFF,TGTGCCAGCAGTCTCCCGGGACAGGGGGTCACTGAAGCTTTCTTT
NA,13,TRBJ2-5,TRBV7-8,NA,CASSRRAPETQYF,TGTGCCAGCAGCCGTAGAGCCCCGGAGACCCAGTACTTC
NA,15,TRBJ2-1,TRBV5-4,NA,CASSLRTADYNEQFF,TGTGCCAGCAGCTTGAGAACAGCCGACTACAATGAGCAGTTCTTC
once,18,TRBJ2-6,TRBV5-1,NA,CASSLAVWQDSGANVLTF,TGCGCCAGCAGCTTGGCGGTGTGGCAGGACTCTGGGGCCAACGTCCTGACTTTC
NA,15,TRBJ2-7,TRBV28,TRBD2,CASSRTSGSSYEQYF,TGTGCCAGCAGCAGGACTAGCGGGAGTTCCTACGAGCAGTACTTC
NA,14,TRBJ2-3,TRBV5-1,NA,CASSLGTNTDTQYF,TGCGCCAGCAGCTTGGGGACAAACACAGATACGCAGTATTTT
NA,16,TRBJ1-4,TRBV3-1/TRBV3-2,NA,CASSQNLGGGNEKLFF,TGTGCCAGCAGCCAGAATCTGGGAGGGGGTAATGAAAAACTGTTTTTT
NA,15,TRBJ1-4,TRBV6-2/TRBV6-3,TRBD1,CASSYAKGAGEKLFF,TGTGCCAGCAGTTACGCGAAGGGGGCAGGTGAAAAACTGTTTTTT
NA,19,TRBJ1-5,TRBV14,TRBD1,CASSQDQGQGAGSNQPQHF,TGTGCCAGCAGCCAAGATCAAGGACAGGGGGCCGGTAGCAATCAGCCCCAGCATTTT
NA,13,TRBJ1-6,TRBV6-1,NA,CASSLPRNSPLHF,TGTGCCAGCAGTTTGCCGAGGAATTCACCCCTCCACTTT
NA,15,TRBJ2-1,TRBV7-2,TRBD2,CASSKGTSRGNEQFF,TGTGCCAGCAGCAAAGGGACTAGCCGAGGCAATGAGCAGTTCTTC
NA,18,TRBJ1-4,TRBV27,TRBD1,CASSRTGTGLFGGEKLFF,TGTGCCAGCAGTCGTACCGGGACAGGGCTATTTGGCGGTGAAAAACTGTTTTTT
NA,16,TRBJ1-6,TRBV30,TRBD1,CAFLKGAGSYNSPLHF,TGTGCTTTCCTAAAGGGGGCCGGCTCCTATAATTCACCCCTCCACTTT
few,16,TRBJ2-4,TRBV11-2,NA,CASSPRDGRAKNIQYF,TGTGCCAGCAGCCCCCGAGATGGCAGGGCCAAAAACATTCAGTACTTC
NA,13,TRBJ1-2,TRBV7-9,TRBD1,CASTGQGVNGYTF,TGTGCCAGCACTGGACAGGGGGTAAATGGCTACACCTTC
NA,14,TRBJ2-1,TRBV5-1,NA,CASSEGHAYNEQFF,TGCGCCAGCAGCGAGGGACACGCCTACAATGAGCAGTTCTTC
NA,15,TRBJ2-2,TRBV10-3,NA,CAIRTLPHQAGELFF,TGTGCCATCAGGACGCTGCCTCATCAGGCCGGGGAGCTGTTTTTT
NA,16,TRBJ1-5,TRBV7-2,NA,CASSLAAGFDDQPQHF,TGTGCCAGCAGCTTAGCTGCGGGGTTTGATGATCAGCCCCAGCATTTT
NA,15,TRBJ2-7,TRBV7-2,TRBD1,CASSLVVAGGYEQYF,TGTGCCAGCAGCTTAGTTGTGGCAGGGGGCTACGAGCAGTACTTC
NA,15,TRBJ2-7,TRBV5-4,TRBD2,CASSPGPSGSYEQYF,TGTGCCAGCAGCCCTGGGCCTAGCGGGAGCTACGAGCAGTACTTC
NA,15,TRBJ2-3,TRBV29-1,TRBD2,CSVELAGPSTDTQYF,TGCAGCGTTGAACTAGCGGGGCCCAGCACAGATACGCAGTATTTT
NA,14,TRBJ2-5,TRBV5-4,TRBD2,CASSLGLARETQYF,TGTGCCAGCAGCTTGGGACTAGCGAGGGAGACCCAGTACTTC
NA,13,TRBJ1-2,TRBV5-6,TRBD1,CASSDREWGGYTF,TGTGCCAGCAGCGACAGGGAGTGGGGGGGCTACACCTTC
NA,15,TRBJ1-1,TRBV5-1,NA,CASSSARGVDTEAFF,TGCGCCAGCAGCTCGGCTCGGGGGGTGGACACTGAAGCTTTCTTT
NA,15,TRBJ2-5,TRBV27,NA,CASSLSGLSGETQYF,TGTGCCAGCAGTTTATCGGGGCTGTCGGGTGAGACCCAGTACTTC
NA,16,TRBJ2-1,TRBV7-9,TRBD1,CASSEGQGLSYNEQFF,TGTGCCAGCAGCGAAGGACAGGGGCTCTCCTACAATGAGCAGTTCTTC